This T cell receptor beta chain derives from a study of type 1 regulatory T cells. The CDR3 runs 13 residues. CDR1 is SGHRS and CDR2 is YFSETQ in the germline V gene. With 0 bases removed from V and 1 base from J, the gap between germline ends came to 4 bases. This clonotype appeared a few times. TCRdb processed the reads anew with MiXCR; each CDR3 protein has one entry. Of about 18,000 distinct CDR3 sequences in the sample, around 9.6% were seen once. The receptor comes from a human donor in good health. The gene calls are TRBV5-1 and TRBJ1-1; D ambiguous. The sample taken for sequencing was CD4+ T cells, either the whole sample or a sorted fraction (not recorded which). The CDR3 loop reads CASSLGGNTEAFF. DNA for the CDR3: TGCGCCAGCAGCTTGGGCGGGAACACTGAAGCTTTCTTT.